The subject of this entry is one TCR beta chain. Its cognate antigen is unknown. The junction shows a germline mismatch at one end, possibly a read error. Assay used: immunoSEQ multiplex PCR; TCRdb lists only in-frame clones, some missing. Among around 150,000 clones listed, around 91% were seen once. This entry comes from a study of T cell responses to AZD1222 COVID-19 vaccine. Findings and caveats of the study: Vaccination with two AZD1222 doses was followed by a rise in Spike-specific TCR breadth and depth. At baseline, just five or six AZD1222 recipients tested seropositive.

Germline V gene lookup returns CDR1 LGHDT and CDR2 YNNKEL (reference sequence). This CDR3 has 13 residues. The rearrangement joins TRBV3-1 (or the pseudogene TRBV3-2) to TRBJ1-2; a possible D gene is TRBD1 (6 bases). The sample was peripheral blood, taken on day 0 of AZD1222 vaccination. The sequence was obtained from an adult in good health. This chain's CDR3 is CASRQGGSRGYTF. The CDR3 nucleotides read TGTGCCAGCAGACAAGGGGGGTCGAGGGGCTACACCTTC.